This TCR beta chain was identified in a study of human T cells and chemical hapten exposure. At least ten counts were recorded for this clonotype. Time point denoted: pre-sensitization, week 0. Sample treatment: therapeutic diphenylcyclopropenone sensitization with weekly scalp DPC. Trimming at V came to 5 bases and at J to 4 bases, leaving 12 bases not matched to a gene. Germline CDR1 and CDR2: MNHEY and SVGAGI. The CDR3 spans 16 residues. TCRdb reprocessed the RACE reads with MiXCR, giving one entry per CDR3 protein. This sample has tens of thousands of distinct CDR3 sequences, with approximately 14% found just once.

The rearrangement uses TRBV6-5 and TRBJ1-2; 8 bases match TRBD1. Source: whole blood, taken in connection with sensitization to the hapten diphenylcyclopropenone (DPC). This TCR was sampled from a woman aged 50 to 60 with alopecia areata. Some clones in this sample may be carry-over from other donors' samples. DNA of the CDR3: TGTGCCAGCAGTAACCCTCAGGGGGCGGTCGGCTATGGCTACACCTTC. Its translation: CASSNPQGAVGYGYTF.